A single sample is the source of the 10 T cell receptor beta chains below, sequenced in a study of blood T cell repertoires in COVID-19. Some clones are missing from TCRdb's copy, which holds only in-frame ones; the method was immunoSEQ multiplex PCR. The sample includes some 180,000 clones, around 88% of them seen just once. Source material: peripheral blood. These receptors were taken from a woman in her seventies who had recovered from COVID-19.

The chain recombines TRBV7-6 with TRBJ2-5; TRBD2 matches 7 bases. This CDR3 is built from 15 residues. Germline V lookup: CDR1 SGHVS, CDR2 FNYEAQ. With V trimmed by 5 bases and J by 0 bases, 6 bases remained unmatched. The CDR3 region is CASSPWGGYQETQYF. CDR3 DNA: TGTGCCAGCAGCCCTTGGGGGGGGTACCAAGAGACCCAGTACTTC.

The V and J genes are TRBV19 and TRBJ2-7; unclear D gene. V was trimmed by 2 bases and J by 4 bases, leaving 15 bases between them. The germline V gene has CDR1 LNHDA and CDR2 SQIVND (reference sequence). The CDR3 extends over 15 amino acids. The CDR3 loop reads CASSISTYGRYEQYF. CDR3 sequence (DNA): TGTGCCAGTAGTATATCGACTTACGGTCGGTACGAGCAGTACTTC.

The J gene is TRBJ2-1, the V gene TRBV30, with a tentative D call TRBD2 (5 bases). CDR3 length: 13 residues. Germline lookup yields CDR1 GTSNPN and CDR2 SVGIG (reference sequence). V shed 2 bases and J shed 3 bases, with 8 bases lying between them. As DNA, the CDR3 is TGTGCCTGGAGTATAGGAGGCTACAATGAGCAGTTCTTC. Amino acid sequence: CAWSIGGYNEQFF.

The gene calls are TRBV7-3 and TRBJ1-1; D is unclear. V was trimmed by 2 bases and J by 3 bases, leaving 7 bases between them. The CDR3 is 13 amino acids. Germline V CDR1 and CDR2: SGHTA, FQGTGA. CDR3 nucleotide sequence: TGTGCCAGCAGCTTAGGCCGCCACACTGAAGCTTTCTTT. This codes for CASSLGRHTEAFF.

CDR3 in amino acids: CASSFWDTIHEQYF. In DNA, the CDR3 is TGTGCCAGCAGTTTTTGGGACACGATCCACGAGCAGTACTTC. The rearrangement uses TRBV27 and TRBJ2-7, with a weak D call TRBD1 (6 bases). This CDR3 is built from 14 residues. Germline CDR1 is MNHEY and CDR2 is SMNVEV (reference sequence). Trimming removed 3 bases at V and 5 bases at J, with 14 bases between.

The CDR3 DNA reads as TGTGCCAGCAGGCGAGGAGCGGATTACAATGAGCAGTTCTTC. As protein: CASRRGADYNEQFF. The J gene is TRBJ2-1, the V gene TRBV7-9, with TRBD2 as a possible D gene (5 bases). Between the trimmed V and J ends, which lost 6 bases and 4 bases, there was a span of 13 bases. Germline lookup yields CDR1 SEHNR and CDR2 FQNEAQ (reference sequence). The CDR3 consists of 14 residues.

V is TRBV6-4 and J is TRBJ1-6; D might be TRBD1 (5 bases). The V end lost 2 bases, the J end lost 8 bases, and 7 bases lay between the germline ends. Germline-derived CDR1 and CDR2 are MRHNA and SNTAGT. This CDR3 spans 13 amino acids. CDR3 amino acids: CASSDPGDSPLHF. As DNA, the CDR3 is TGTGCCAGCAGTGACCCGGGGGATTCACCCCTCCACTTT.

The chain uses TRBV9 and TRBJ1-2, with a tentative D call TRBD1 (6 bases). The germline CDR1 and CDR2 sequences are SGDLS and YYNGEE. V was trimmed by 4 bases and J by 3 bases, leaving 16 bases between them. The CDR3 loop spans 15 amino acids. The CDR3 loop reads CASSSTGRSDYGYTF. The CDR3 coding sequence is TGTGCCAGCAGCTCTACAGGGCGGTCGGACTATGGCTACACCTTC.

This clone was seen once. The genes are TRBV6-5 and TRBJ1-2, with D perhaps matching TRBD1 (6 bases). Trimming removed 4 bases at V and 8 bases at J, with 20 bases between. The CDR3 spans 15 residues. Germline CDR1 is MNHEY and CDR2 is SVGAGI. CDR3 region: CASSWGGRVNQGYTF. The CDR3 DNA reads TGTGCCAGCAGTTGGGGGGGGCGAGTAAACCAAGGCTACACCTTC.

J is TRBJ1-1 and V is TRBV23-1; TRBD1 agrees at 11 bases. TRBV23-1 is given ORF status, its function remaining uncertain. The CDR3 contains 16 residues. J lost 6 bases, V lost 4 bases, and 10 bases had no gene match. This CDR3 reads CASSLRPGQGVSEAFF. The DNA for the CDR3 is TGCGCCAGCAGTCTCCGGCCGGGACAGGGGGTGTCTGAAGCTTTCTTT.